This T cell receptor (beta chain) originates from a study of cytomegalovirus exposure and HLA in healthy donors. Whole-study results and caveats: The Asian-associated ancestry cluster reportedly had fewer N-insertions than the roughly 700-donor mean in a later analysis. The study listed 150 to 200 cytomegalovirus-associated TCR beta chains. Later on, an analysis tied approximately 15,000 TCR beta sequences to HLA alleles at 0.05 false discovery rate.

In the case of this clone: Its antigen is not identified.

Use of 60 Vbeta and 13 Jbeta primers characterized the PCR. Authors' processing steps: An analysis performed later counted 72 million or so unique TCR beta chains (roughly 10 million of them shared). Using immunoSEQ multiplex PCR, the repertoire was profiled, and TCRdb retains in-frame clones only, with some absent. V and J calls and clone size come straight from that table; D and trimming were deduced from the DNA. The sample holds 85,000 to 120,000 clones, approximately 79% seen once. Source material: PBMCs. The source of this sequence is a man aged 55 to 69 in good health and CMV-seronegative.

Here the CDR3 reads CASSPGLAGGFNEQFF. The DNA of the CDR3 is TGTGCCAGCAGCCCCGGGCTAGCGGGGGGGTTCAATGAGCAGTTCTTC. This chain links TRBV7-7 with TRBJ2-1; TRBD2 matches 12 bases. The CDR3 spans 16 residues. J gave up 6 bases and V 5 bases, and 8 bases lay outside the gene matches. Germline-derived CDR1 and CDR2 are SSHAT and FNYEAQ (reference sequence).